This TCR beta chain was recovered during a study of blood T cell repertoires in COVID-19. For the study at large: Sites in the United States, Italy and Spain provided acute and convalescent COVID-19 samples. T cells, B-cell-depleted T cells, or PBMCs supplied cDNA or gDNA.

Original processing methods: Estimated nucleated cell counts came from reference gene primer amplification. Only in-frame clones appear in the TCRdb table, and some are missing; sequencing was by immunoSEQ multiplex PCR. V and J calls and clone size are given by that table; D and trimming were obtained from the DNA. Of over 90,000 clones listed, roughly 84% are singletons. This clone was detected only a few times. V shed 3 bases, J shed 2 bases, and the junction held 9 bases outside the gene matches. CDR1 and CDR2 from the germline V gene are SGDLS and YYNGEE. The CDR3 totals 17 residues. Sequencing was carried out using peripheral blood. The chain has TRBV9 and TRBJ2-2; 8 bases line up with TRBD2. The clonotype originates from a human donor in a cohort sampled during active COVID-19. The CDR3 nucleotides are TGTGCCAGCAGCGAAGTAGGGGGACTAGTCAACACCGGGGAGCTGTTTTTT. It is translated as CASSEVGGLVNTGELFF.